The rows below give T cell receptor beta chains drawn from one sample of a study of technical replicates of blood from a few donors. The protocol was immunoSEQ multiplex PCR, while the TCRdb copy is restricted to in-frame clones and leaves out a portion. The data show tens of thousands of clones, 90% to 95% seen once. Sample: T cells isolated from PBMCs. The origin of the receptors is a human donor in good health. CDR3s include the opening cysteine and the closing phenylalanine or tryptophan. Fields, in order: J gene, clone size, V gene, D gene, CDR3 DNA, CDR3 protein. D genes are given only for firm matches. Size tells how often a clone was seen (once, few, many) or the class of an expanded clone, and some rows leave it out.

j_call: TRBJ1-3
clone_size: .
v_call: TRBV7-8
d_call: .
cdr3_nt: TGTGCCAGCAGCTCCTCGGGGTTCTCTGGAAACACCATATATTTT
cdr3_aa: CASSSSGFSGNTIYF

j_call: TRBJ1-1
clone_size: .
v_call: TRBV30
d_call: .
cdr3_nt: TGTGCCTGGGGGAGGGAGGGCTCCGTAGCTTTCTTT
cdr3_aa: CAWGREGSVAFF

j_call: TRBJ2-5
clone_size: .
v_call: TRBV10-3
d_call: TRBD2
cdr3_nt: TGTGCCGTCGGGACTAGCGGGGGAAATCAAGAGACCCAGTACTTC
cdr3_aa: CAVGTSGGNQETQYF

j_call: TRBJ2-1
clone_size: .
v_call: TRBV15
d_call: .
cdr3_nt: TGTGCCACCAGCAGATCCAGGGGGGTCGGCTCCTACAATGAGCAGTTCTTC
cdr3_aa: CATSRSRGVGSYNEQFF

j_call: TRBJ1-5
clone_size: .
v_call: TRBV7-6
d_call: TRBD1
cdr3_nt: TGTGCCAGCAGCTTAAGGACAGGGAAAGGTCAGCCCCAGCATTTT
cdr3_aa: CASSLRTGKGQPQHF

j_call: TRBJ2-7
clone_size: .
v_call: TRBV11-1
d_call: .
cdr3_nt: TGTGCCAGCAGCAGAGGAGGGACGCCGGGCGAGCAGTACTTC
cdr3_aa: CASSRGGTPGEQYF

j_call: TRBJ2-1
clone_size: .
v_call: TRBV7-2
d_call: TRBD2
cdr3_nt: TGTGCCAGCAGTTTCGGACTAGGGTCCTACAATGAGCAGTTCTTC
cdr3_aa: CASSFGLGSYNEQFF

j_call: TRBJ2-5
clone_size: .
v_call: TRBV30
d_call: .
cdr3_nt: TGTGCCTGGGGGACTGGATGGAAAGAGACCCAGTACTTC
cdr3_aa: CAWGTGWKETQYF

j_call: TRBJ2-1
clone_size: .
v_call: TRBV19
d_call: .
cdr3_nt: TGTGCCAGTAGTAATAGCGAAAACGAGCCTGTTGAGCAGTTCTTC
cdr3_aa: CASSNSENEPVEQFF

j_call: TRBJ2-3
clone_size: once
v_call: TRBV7-9
d_call: .
cdr3_nt: TGTGCCAGCAGCTTACCGGACATCACAGATACGCAGTATTTT
cdr3_aa: CASSLPDITDTQYF

j_call: TRBJ1-6
clone_size: once
v_call: TRBV14
d_call: TRBD1
cdr3_nt: TGTGCCAGCAGCCCATATGGGACAGGGGTGTCTAGTTCACCCCTCCACTTT
cdr3_aa: CASSPYGTGVSSSPLHF

j_call: TRBJ2-1
clone_size: .
v_call: TRBV7-2
d_call: .
cdr3_nt: TGTGCCAGCAGCTTATCAACCGCGACTTACAATGAGCAGTTCTTC
cdr3_aa: CASSLSTATYNEQFF

j_call: TRBJ1-1
clone_size: .
v_call: TRBV7-8
d_call: .
cdr3_nt: TGTGCCAGCAGCTTAGTTACAGGTAAACTGAACACTGAAGCTTTCTTT
cdr3_aa: CASSLVTGKLNTEAFF

j_call: TRBJ2-2
clone_size: .
v_call: TRBV6-4
d_call: TRBD1
cdr3_nt: TGTGCCAGCAGCTCCGGGACAGGAACCGGGGAGCTGTTTTTT
cdr3_aa: CASSSGTGTGELFF

j_call: TRBJ2-5
clone_size: few
v_call: TRBV6-1
d_call: .
cdr3_nt: TGTGCCAGTCAGGGGCAAGAGACCCAGTACTTC
cdr3_aa: CASQGQETQYF

j_call: TRBJ2-3
clone_size: .
v_call: TRBV15
d_call: TRBD2
cdr3_nt: TGTGCCACCCAGGAACTAGCGGGGGGCCGGGGAACGAGGGATACGCAGTATTTT
cdr3_aa: CATQELAGGRGTRDTQYF

j_call: TRBJ2-7
clone_size: .
v_call: TRBV4-1
d_call: TRBD2
cdr3_nt: TGCGCCAGCAGCCAAGAGCCAGGGACTAGCGCCAGCTACGAGCAGTACTTC
cdr3_aa: CASSQEPGTSASYEQYF

j_call: TRBJ1-1
clone_size: .
v_call: TRBV5-1
d_call: .
cdr3_nt: TGCGCCAGCTCCCCGGCCCGGACAGTGAACACTGAAGCTTTCTTT
cdr3_aa: CASSPARTVNTEAFF

j_call: TRBJ2-3
clone_size: .
v_call: TRBV4-2
d_call: .
cdr3_nt: TGTGCCAGCAGCCCCCCCCCGGGGGACGAGGATACGCAGTATTTT
cdr3_aa: CASSPPPGDEDTQYF

j_call: TRBJ2-1
clone_size: .
v_call: TRBV6-5
d_call: TRBD1
cdr3_nt: TGTGCCAGCTATCGACAGGGGCTATACAATGAGCAGTTCTTC
cdr3_aa: CASYRQGLYNEQFF

j_call: TRBJ2-5
clone_size: .
v_call: TRBV5-1
d_call: TRBD2
cdr3_nt: TGCGCCAGCAGCGGGGGGGGAGGGGATCAAGAGACCCAGTACTTC
cdr3_aa: CASSGGGGDQETQYF

j_call: TRBJ1-1
clone_size: few
v_call: TRBV4-1
d_call: TRBD1
cdr3_nt: TGCGCCAGCAGCCAGGCGGACAGGGTCTTTGAAGCTTTCTTT
cdr3_aa: CASSQADRVFEAFF

j_call: TRBJ2-2
clone_size: .
v_call: TRBV10-2
d_call: .
cdr3_nt: TGCGCCAGCAGTGACCCGGGAGCCACCGGGGAGCTGTTTTTT
cdr3_aa: CASSDPGATGELFF

j_call: TRBJ1-1
clone_size: .
v_call: TRBV18
d_call: .
cdr3_nt: TGTGCCAGCTCACCGGCAGACTCTACATTAGACACTGAAGCTTTCTTT
cdr3_aa: CASSPADSTLDTEAFF

j_call: TRBJ1-1
clone_size: .
v_call: TRBV6-1
d_call: TRBD1
cdr3_nt: TGTGCCAGCAGTTTAGACCAGGGGGACACTGAAGCTTTCTTT
cdr3_aa: CASSLDQGDTEAFF

j_call: TRBJ2-7
clone_size: .
v_call: TRBV4-1
d_call: .
cdr3_nt: TGCGCCAGCAGCCAAGGGTACCGACAGATGCCCTACGAGCAGTACTTC
cdr3_aa: CASSQGYRQMPYEQYF